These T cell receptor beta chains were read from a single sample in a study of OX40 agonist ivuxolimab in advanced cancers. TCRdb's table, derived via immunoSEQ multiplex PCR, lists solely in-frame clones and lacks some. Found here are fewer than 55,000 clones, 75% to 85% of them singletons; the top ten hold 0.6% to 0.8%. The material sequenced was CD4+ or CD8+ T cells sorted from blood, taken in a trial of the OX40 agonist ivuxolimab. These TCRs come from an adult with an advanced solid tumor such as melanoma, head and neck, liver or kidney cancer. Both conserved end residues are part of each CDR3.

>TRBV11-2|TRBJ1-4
CASSLDRAGATPGEKLFF
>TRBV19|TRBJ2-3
CASSDRAPDAQYF
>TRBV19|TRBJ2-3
CASSMRVGTDTQYF
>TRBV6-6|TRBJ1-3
CASSYFGGPSGNTIYF
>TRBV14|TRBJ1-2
CASSPIQITNYGYTF
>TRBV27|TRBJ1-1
CASSLIGATEAFF
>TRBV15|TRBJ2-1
CATSRPDRWDNEQFF
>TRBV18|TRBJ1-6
CASSPFDRAGSPLHF
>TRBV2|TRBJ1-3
CASSEGGGVPSGNTIYF
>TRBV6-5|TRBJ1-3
CASRLDGGNTIYF
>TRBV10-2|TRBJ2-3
CASRGTSGSTDTQYF
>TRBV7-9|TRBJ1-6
CASSLAGSYNSPLHF
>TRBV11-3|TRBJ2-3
CASSPFTDTQYF
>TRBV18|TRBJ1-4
CASSSGAATNEKLFF
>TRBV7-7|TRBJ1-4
CASGPGGTNEKLFF
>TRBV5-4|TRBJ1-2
CASSFLWGQDYGYTF
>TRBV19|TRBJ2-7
CASSIYRGIEQYF
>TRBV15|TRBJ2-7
CATSRAWRTYEQYF
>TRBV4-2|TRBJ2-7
CASSHTSGGAYEQYF
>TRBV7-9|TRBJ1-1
CASSTPTGVNTEAFF
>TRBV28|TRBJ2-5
CAPQATAETQYF
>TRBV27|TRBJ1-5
CASRATGPNQPQHF
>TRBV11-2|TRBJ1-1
CASSLDHRSHGEAFF
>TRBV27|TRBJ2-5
CASSLRAPQETQYF
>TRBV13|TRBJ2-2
CASSLGEGQGIGELFF
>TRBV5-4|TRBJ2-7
CASSLRQGGSYEQYF
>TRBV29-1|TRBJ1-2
CSGTMGLGGHGYTF
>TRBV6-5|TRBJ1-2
CASSSTGVWNGYTF
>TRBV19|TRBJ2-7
CAGSDAAKILVSCEQYF
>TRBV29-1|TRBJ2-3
CSVDLEASGGTDTQYF